The TCR beta chain under discussion was sequenced for a study of T cells after yellow fever vaccination. CDR3 length: 15 amino acids. Per germline, CDR1 MNHNS and CDR2 SASEGT. V gave up 5 bases and J gave up 1 base, with 13 bases separating them. Study outcomes and limitations: Peaking on day 5 versus 15, the secondary response was faster but weaker.

A word on this clonotype: Antigen: not known.

Using its own MiXCR run on the 5' RACE reads, TCRdb lists one record per CDR3 protein. The sample records 510,000 or so distinct CDR3 sequences, 15% to 20% being singletons. The chain has TRBV6-1 and TRBJ2-3; tentatively, D is TRBD2 (6 bases). Sequenced material: PBMCs, taken 15 days after the yellow fever booster vaccination. This receptor was taken from a man younger than 40 who received the YFV17D yellow fever vaccine. The CDR3 spells CASSQSGQGTDTQYF. Written as DNA, the CDR3 is TGTGCCAGCAGTCAAAGCGGGCAGGGCACAGATACGCAGTATTTT.